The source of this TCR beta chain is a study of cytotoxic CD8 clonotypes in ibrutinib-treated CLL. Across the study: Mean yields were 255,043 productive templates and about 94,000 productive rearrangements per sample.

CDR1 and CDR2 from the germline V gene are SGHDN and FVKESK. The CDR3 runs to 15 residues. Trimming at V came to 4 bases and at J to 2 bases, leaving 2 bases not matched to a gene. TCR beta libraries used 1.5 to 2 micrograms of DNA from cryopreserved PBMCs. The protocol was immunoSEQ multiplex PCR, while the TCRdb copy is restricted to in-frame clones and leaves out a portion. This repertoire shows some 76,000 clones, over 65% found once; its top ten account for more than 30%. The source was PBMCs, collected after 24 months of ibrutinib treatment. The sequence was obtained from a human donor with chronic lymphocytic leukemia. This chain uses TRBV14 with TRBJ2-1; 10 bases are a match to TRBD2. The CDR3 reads CASSRLAGAYNEQFF. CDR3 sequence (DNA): TGTGCCAGCAGCCGTCTAGCGGGAGCCTACAATGAGCAGTTCTTC.